What follows are 6 T cell receptor beta chains derived from one specimen sequenced in a study of blood T cell repertoires in COVID-19. This table comes from immunoSEQ multiplex PCR, and its TCRdb copy is limited to in-frame clones, with some not included. The data hold 20,000 to 30,000 clones, with about 90% observed a single time. Input material: peripheral blood. The receptors stem from a man aged 65 to 79 with active COVID-19.

The genes are TRBV19 and TRBJ1-5; 9 nucleotides align to TRBD1. The CDR3 has 16 residues. CDR1 and CDR2 from the germline V gene are LNHDA and SQIVND (reference sequence). The ends lost 7 bases at V and 3 bases at J; junction bases unmatched: 10. The CDR3 sequence: CASTPGQGRTNQPQHF. Here the CDR3 DNA reads TGTGCCAGTACCCCTGGACAGGGGCGAACCAATCAGCCCCAGCATTTT. Full variable domain (remainder filled in from reference TRBV19 and TRBJ1-5): DGGITQSPKYLFRKEGQNVTLSCEQNLNHDAMYWYRQDPGQGLRLIYYSQIVNDFQKGDIAEGYSVSREKKESFPLTVTSAQKNPTAFYLCASTPGQGRTNQPQHFGDGTRLSIL.

This sequence joins TRBV6-5 and TRBJ2-2, with D possibly being TRBD1 (9 bases). Trimming removed 10 bases at V and 2 bases at J, with 17 bases between. The germline V gene has CDR1 MNHEY and CDR2 SVGAGI. This CDR3 is built from 15 residues. CDR3: CATGGDRVNTGELFF. The CDR3 coding sequence is TGTGCCACGGGGGGGGACAGGGTAAACACCGGGGAGCTGTTTTTT.

The chain has TRBV30 and TRBJ1-1; D gene uncertain. CDR1 and CDR2 from the germline V gene are GTSNPN and SVGIG (reference sequence). V dropped 4 bases and J dropped 0 bases, with 9 bases sitting between them. The CDR3 is made up of 13 amino acids. This chain's CDR3 is CAWTLGVNTEAFF. CDR3 DNA sequence: TGTGCCTGGACCTTAGGAGTGAACACTGAAGCTTTCTTT. The variable domain in full, with the rest retrieved from reference TRBV30 and TRBJ1-1, is SQTIHQWPATLVQPVGSPLSLECTVEGTSNPNLYWYRQAAGRGLQLLFYSVGIGQISSEVPQNLSASRPQDRQFILSSKKLLLSDSGFYLCAWTLGVNTEAFFGQGTRLTVV.

To note about this clone: It is likely a read error, because the conserved phenylalanine at the end of the CDR3 is missing. The limits of the CDR3 on the DNA are not certain, so only TCRdb's listed CDR3 is given. V gene TRBV18 combines with J gene TRBJ1-2; the table's D gene call, TRBD1, was not cross checked with the DNA. Germline V gives CDR1 KGHSH, CDR2 LQKENI. The CDR3 spans 13 residues, counting both ends. The CDR3: CASSQTGGAKLFS.

V and J are TRBV19 and TRBJ1-3, with D uncertain. Deletions cut 5 bases from V and 2 bases from J, with 10 bases between. The CDR3 consists of 14 residues. Germline lookup yields CDR1 LNHDA and CDR2 SQIVND (reference sequence). CDR3 sequence reads: CASSFPRAGNTIYF. In DNA form, the CDR3 reads TGTGCCAGTAGTTTTCCGCGCGCTGGAAACACCATATATTTT.

This clone has just a few counts. This rearrangement joins TRBV6-6 to TRBJ1-3, with a weak D call TRBD1 (6 bases). V gave up 2 bases and J gave up 4 bases, with 9 bases separating them. Germline CDR1 MNHNY, CDR2 SVGAGI (reference sequence). This CDR3 is 14 amino acids long. The CDR3 loop reads CASSYQGIGNTIYF. CDR3 in DNA: TGTGCCAGCAGTTACCAGGGGATCGGAAACACCATATATTTT.